The clone carrying this T cell receptor beta chain has only one observation. This entry is derived from a study of blood T cell repertoires in COVID-19. Study information: Some COVID-19 samples were acute and others convalescent; all came from the United States, Italy and Spain.

Original methodology: Estimation of nucleated cell counts relied on the amplification of reference gene primers. Sequencing was performed with immunoSEQ multiplex PCR; in TCRdb, only in-frame clones are kept and a portion is missing. The V and J calls and the clone size are those of that table, but D and trimming were determined from the DNA. The sample holds about 76,000 clones, 87% seen once. Sequencing was performed on peripheral blood. The clonotype comes from a young man with acute or convalescent COVID-19.

The CDR3 nucleotides are TGCGCCAGCAGTGGGACGGACCGCAGGGATACCCGGAGACGCACAGATACGCAGTATTTT. The encoded protein is CASSGTDRRDTRRRTDTQYF. The chain uses TRBV10-1 and TRBJ2-3; D may be TRBD1 (5 bases). The V end lost 4 bases, the J end lost 1 base, and 27 bases lay between the germline ends. The CDR3 has 20 amino acids. CDR1 is WNHNN and CDR2 is SYGVQD in the germline V gene (reference sequence).